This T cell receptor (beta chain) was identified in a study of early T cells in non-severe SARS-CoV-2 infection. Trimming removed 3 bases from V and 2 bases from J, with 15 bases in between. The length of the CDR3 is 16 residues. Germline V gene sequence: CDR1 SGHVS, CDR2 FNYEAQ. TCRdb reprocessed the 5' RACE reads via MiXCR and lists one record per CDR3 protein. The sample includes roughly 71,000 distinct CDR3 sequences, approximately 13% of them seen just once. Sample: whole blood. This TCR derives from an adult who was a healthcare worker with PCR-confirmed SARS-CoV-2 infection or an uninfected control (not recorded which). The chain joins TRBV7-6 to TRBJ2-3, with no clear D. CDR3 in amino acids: CASSLGPRANTDTQYF. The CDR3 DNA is TGTGCCAGCAGCTTGGGCCCCCGGGCAAACACAGATACGCAGTATTTT.